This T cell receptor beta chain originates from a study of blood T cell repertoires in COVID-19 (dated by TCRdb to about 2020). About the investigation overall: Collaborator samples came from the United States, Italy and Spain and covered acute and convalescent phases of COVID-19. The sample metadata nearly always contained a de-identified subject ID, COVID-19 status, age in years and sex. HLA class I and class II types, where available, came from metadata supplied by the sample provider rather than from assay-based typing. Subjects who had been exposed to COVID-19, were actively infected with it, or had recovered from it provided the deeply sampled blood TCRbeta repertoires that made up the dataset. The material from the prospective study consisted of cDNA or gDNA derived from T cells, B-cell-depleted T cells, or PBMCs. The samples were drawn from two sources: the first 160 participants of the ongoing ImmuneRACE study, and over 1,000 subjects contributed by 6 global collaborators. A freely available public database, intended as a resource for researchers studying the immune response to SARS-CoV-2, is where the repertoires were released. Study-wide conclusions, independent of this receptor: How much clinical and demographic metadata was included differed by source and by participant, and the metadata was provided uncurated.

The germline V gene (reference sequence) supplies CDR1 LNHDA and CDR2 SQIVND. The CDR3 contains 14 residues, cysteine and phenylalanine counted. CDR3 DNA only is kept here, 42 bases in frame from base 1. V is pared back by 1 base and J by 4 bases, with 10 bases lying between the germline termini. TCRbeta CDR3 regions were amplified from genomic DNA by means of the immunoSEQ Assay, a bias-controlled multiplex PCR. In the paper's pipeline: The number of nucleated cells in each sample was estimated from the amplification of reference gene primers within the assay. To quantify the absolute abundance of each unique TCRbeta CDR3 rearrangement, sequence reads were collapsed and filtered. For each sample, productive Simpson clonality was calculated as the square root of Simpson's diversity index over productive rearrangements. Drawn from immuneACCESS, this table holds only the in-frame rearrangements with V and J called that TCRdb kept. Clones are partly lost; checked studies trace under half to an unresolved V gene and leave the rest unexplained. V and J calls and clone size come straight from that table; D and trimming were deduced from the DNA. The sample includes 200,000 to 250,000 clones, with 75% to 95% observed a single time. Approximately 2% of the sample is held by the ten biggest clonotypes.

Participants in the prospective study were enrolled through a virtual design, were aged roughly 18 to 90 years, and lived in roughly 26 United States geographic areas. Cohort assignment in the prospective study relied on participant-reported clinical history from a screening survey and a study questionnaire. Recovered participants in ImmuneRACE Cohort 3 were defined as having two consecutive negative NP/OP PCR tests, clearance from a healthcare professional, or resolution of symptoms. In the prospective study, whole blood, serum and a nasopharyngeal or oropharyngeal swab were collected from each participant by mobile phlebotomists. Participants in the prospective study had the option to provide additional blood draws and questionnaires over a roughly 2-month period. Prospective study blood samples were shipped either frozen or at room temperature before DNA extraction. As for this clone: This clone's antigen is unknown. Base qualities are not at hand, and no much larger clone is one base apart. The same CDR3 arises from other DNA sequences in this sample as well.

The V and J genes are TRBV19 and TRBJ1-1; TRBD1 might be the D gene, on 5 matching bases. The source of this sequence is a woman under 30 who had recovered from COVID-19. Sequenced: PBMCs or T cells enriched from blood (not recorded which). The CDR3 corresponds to CASSIGGGATEAFF. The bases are TGTGCCAGTAGTATAGGGGGGGGAGCCACTGAAGCTTTCTTT. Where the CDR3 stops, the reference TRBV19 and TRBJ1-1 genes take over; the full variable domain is DGGITQSPKYLFRKEGQNVTLSCEQNLNHDAMYWYRQDPGQGLRLIYYSQIVNDFQKGDIAEGYSVSREKKESFPLTVTSAQKNPTAFYLCASSIGGGATEAFFGQGTRLTVV.